The 20 T cell receptor beta chains in this list originate from one sample, sequenced in a study of blood T cells in healthy people across ages. Combining a sample-barcoded 5' primer with a J-beta primer mix, a second PCR ran for 7 to 11 cycles. One entry per CDR3 protein, called by TCRdb with MiXCR from the 5' RACE reads. The profile shows some 370,000 distinct CDR3 sequences, 50% to 60% of them singletons. Sequences were obtained from blood. Source of these receptors: a man aged 55 to 70 in good health.

Only one count was recorded for this clonotype. The junction and the germline gene differ at one end; a read error may be behind it. The rearrangement joins TRBV5-1 to TRBJ2-2; maybe TRBD2 (5 bases). The CDR3 is made up of 15 amino acids. Looked up from germline, CDR1 is SGHRS and CDR2 is YFSETQ. The CDR3 is CASSLEQLNTGELFF. DNA for the CDR3: TGCGCCAGCAGCTTGGAACAATTGAACACCGGGGAGTTGTTTTTT.

The rearrangement links TRBV10-1 to TRBJ2-3; D gene ambiguous. Germline CDR1 is WNHNN and CDR2 is SYGVQD (reference sequence). The CDR3 covers 14 residues. V dropped 2 bases and J dropped 2 bases, with 8 bases sitting between them. The CDR3 nucleotides read TGCGCCAGCAGTGAGAACATATTCACAGATACGCAGTATTTT. Translated, it gives CASSENIFTDTQYF.

The rearrangement links TRBV27 to TRBJ2-3, with 8 nucleotides matching TRBD2. Germline V gives CDR1 MNHEY, CDR2 SMNVEV (reference sequence). With 5 bases clipped from V and 5 bases from J, the junction kept 6 bases outside the gene matches. CDR3 length: 14 amino acids. CDR3 sequence: CASSRGGYGDTQYF. Written as DNA, the CDR3 is TGTGCCAGCAGTCGGGGGGGGTACGGAGATACGCAGTATTTT.

The chain links TRBV7-9 to TRBJ2-3, with TRBD1 matching 9 bases. CDR1 is SEHNR and CDR2 is FQNEAQ in the germline V gene (reference sequence). CDR3 length: 15 residues. V lost 7 bases to trimming and J lost 3 bases; unmatched junction nucleotides: 8. CDR3 protein: CASNPGTGRTDTQYF. CDR3 in DNA: TGTGCCAGCAACCCGGGGACAGGGAGGACAGATACGCAGTATTTT.

A word on this clonotype: This sequence may be a read error, since a much larger clone differs from it by one base. CDR3 in amino acids: CASSPKGLAGSDTQFF. As DNA, the CDR3 is TGTGCCAGCAGCCCGAAGGGACTAGCCGGTTCGGATACGCAGTTTTTT. The chain combines TRBV9 with TRBJ2-3, with 9 bases that match TRBD2. The germline CDR1 and CDR2 sequences are SGDLS and YYNGEE. CDR3 length: 16 amino acids.

The gene calls are TRBV18 and TRBJ2-7, with TRBD1 identical over 7 bases. V lost 6 bases and J lost 3; bases outside the gene matches: 5. Germline CDR1 is KGHSH and CDR2 is LQKENI. The CDR3 contains 13 residues. The CDR3 region is CASSWQGDYEQYF. The CDR3 region has the DNA TGTGCCAGCTCCTGGCAGGGGGACTACGAGCAGTACTTC.

J is TRBJ2-7 and V is TRBV7-2; no clear D gene. Trimming took 3 bases from V and 3 from J, leaving 6 bases between them. The CDR3 is 12 amino acids. CDR1 is SGHTA, CDR2 FQGNSA, per germline. This CDR3 is CASSFDHYEQYF. CDR3 nucleotides: TGTGCCAGCAGCTTTGACCACTACGAGCAGTACTTC.

This clonotype was seen a few times. This chain joins TRBV5-8 and TRBJ2-5, with D unresolved. The germline V and J ends were trimmed by 4 bases and 1 base, with 11 bases remaining between them. Per germline, CDR1 SGHTS and CDR2 YDEGEE. The CDR3 extends over 14 amino acids. CDR3 sequence: CASSMTWAQETQYF. The CDR3 DNA follows: TGTGCCAGCAGCATGACTTGGGCCCAAGAGACCCAGTACTTC.

The chain employs TRBV18 and TRBJ2-1, with D possibly matching TRBD2 (7 bases). This CDR3 is built from 15 residues. V shed 5 bases and J shed 6 bases, with 17 bases lying between them. Germline V CDR1 and CDR2: KGHSH, LQKENI. CDR3 nucleotide sequence: TGTGCCAGCTCAGAAGGGACTACCAGGGGCAATGAGCAGTTCTTC. Amino acid sequence: CASSEGTTRGNEQFF.

The chain carries TRBV7-2 and TRBJ2-5; D uncertain. V gave up 1 base and J gave up 1 base, with 7 bases separating them. Germline CDR1 SGHTA, CDR2 FQGNSA. The CDR3 consists of 14 residues. DNA for the CDR3: TGTGCCAGCAGCTTAGGGGCGGTCCAAGAGACCCAGTACTTC. Its translation is CASSLGAVQETQYF. The variable domain in full, with the rest retrieved from reference TRBV7-2 and TRBJ2-5, is GAGVSQSPSNKVTEKGKDVELRCDPISGHTALYWYRQSLGQGLEFLIYFQGNSAPDKSGLPSDRFSAERTGGSVSTLTIQRTQQEDSAVYLCASSLGAVQETQYFGPGTRLLVL.

This clonotype came up many times. The V call is TRBV5-1, the J call TRBJ2-3, with TRBD2 as a possible D gene (5 bases). V dropped 1 base and J dropped 4 bases, with 19 bases sitting between them. Germline V CDR1 and CDR2: SGHRS, YFSETQ. The CDR3 loop spans 17 amino acids. The CDR3 loop is CASSLHDYPFSADTQYF. The CDR3 coding sequence is TGCGCCAGCAGCTTGCACGACTACCCGTTTTCAGCAGATACGCAGTATTTT. The variable domain in full, with the rest retrieved from reference TRBV5-1 and TRBJ2-3, is KAGVTQTPRYLIKTRGQQVTLSCSPISGHRSVSWYQQTPGQGLQFLFEYFSETQRNKGNFPGRFSGRQFSNSRSEMNVSTLELGDSALYLCASSLHDYPFSADTQYFGPGTRLTVL.

Comment on this clonotype: This sequence may be a read error, since a much larger clone differs from it by one base. The J gene is TRBJ1-5, the V gene TRBV6-2 or TRBV6-3; 8 nucleotides agree with TRBD1. Germline CDR1 reads MNHEY; CDR2 reads SVGEGT. This CDR3 has 15 residues. The CDR3: CASTQTGASNQLQHF. The CDR3 region has the DNA TGTGCCAGCACCCAGACAGGGGCGAGCAATCAGCTCCAGCATTTT.

About this clonotype: A much larger clonotype is one base distant, so this may be a read error. The chain couples TRBV27 to TRBJ1-1; perhaps TRBD1 as D (5 bases). Trimming removed 5 bases from V and 2 bases from J, with 12 bases in between. The germline V gene has CDR1 MNHEY and CDR2 SMNVEV (reference sequence). CDR3 length: 14 amino acids. The CDR3 spells CASSGGESNTEAFF. Written as DNA, the CDR3 is TGTGCCAGCAGTGGGGGGGAGAGTAACACTGAAGCTTTCTTT.

This clonotype was observed at least ten times. The rearrangement links TRBV20-1 to TRBJ2-3; D gene ambiguous. The V and J ends lost 4 bases and 8 bases respectively, with 4 bases between them. The length of the CDR3 is 9 residues. Looked up from germline, CDR1 is DFQATT and CDR2 is SNEGSKA (reference sequence). CDR3 amino acids: CSAKGTQYF. CDR3 sequence (DNA): TGCAGTGCTAAGGGTACGCAGTATTTT.

This clonotype was picked up a small number of times. This chain joins TRBV29-1 and TRBJ2-7; 7 bases align to TRBD2. The ends lost 2 bases at V and 3 bases at J; junction bases unmatched: 10. The CDR3 extends over 15 amino acids. Per the germline V gene, CDR1 is SQVTM and CDR2 is ANQGSEA. For the CDR3, the DNA is TGCAGCGTTGAACCATGGGGAGGGAGCGACTACGAGCAGTACTTC. Amino acid sequence: CSVEPWGGSDYEQYF.

This clonotype was recorded once. The chain is built from TRBV5-4 and TRBJ1-1; D is undetermined. There are 13 residues in the CDR3. Germline V gene sequence: CDR1 SGHNT, CDR2 YYREEE (reference sequence). Deletions cut 5 bases from V and 2 bases from J, with 10 bases between. In nucleotides, the CDR3 is TGTGCCAGCAGTGAAGGGTTAAACACTGAAGCTTTCTTT. It encodes CASSEGLNTEAFF.

CDR3 sequence reads: CASSLNRGYGYTF. The CDR3 region has the DNA TGTGCCAGCAGCTTAAACAGGGGCTATGGCTACACCTTC. V is TRBV7-9 and J is TRBJ1-2, with 7 bases that match TRBD1. The germline V gene has CDR1 SEHNR and CDR2 FQNEAQ (reference sequence). The junction had 1 base not matched to a gene; V was cut back by 2 bases and J by 4 bases. CDR3 size: 13 residues.

In this sample, this clonotype turned up a few times. The V call is TRBV20-1, the J call TRBJ2-7; TRBD2 matches at 9 bases. In germline, CDR1 is DFQATT, CDR2 SNEGSKA (reference sequence). V gave up 3 bases and J gave up 6 bases; unmatched junction bases: 6. The CDR3 contains 13 residues. CDR3 sequence: CSARRGGGGEQYF. The CDR3 DNA sequence: TGCAGTGCTAGGCGGGGGGGCGGTGGCGAGCAGTACTTC.

CDR3 nucleotide sequence: TGTGCCAGCAGCCCCCGACGAGCGGGAGTAGATACGCAGTATTTT. It is translated as CASSPRRAGVDTQYF. The rearrangement links TRBV7-2 to TRBJ2-3, with 8 bases fitting TRBD2. With 5 bases clipped from V and 5 bases from J, the junction kept 9 bases outside the gene matches. Germline V CDR1 and CDR2: SGHTA, FQGNSA. There are 15 residues in the CDR3. The full variable domain, in which reference TRBV7-2 and TRBJ2-3 provide the parts outside the CDR3, is GAGVSQSPSNKVTEKGKDVELRCDPISGHTALYWYRQSLGQGLEFLIYFQGNSAPDKSGLPSDRFSAERTGGSVSTLTIQRTQQEDSAVYLCASSPRRAGVDTQYFGPGTRLTVL.

The count of this clonotype is one. The rearrangement uses TRBV20-1 and TRBJ2-2, with 8 bases aligning to TRBD1. This CDR3 contains 15 residues. V dropped 3 bases and J dropped 2; count of bases not matched to a gene: 5. Germline CDR1 is DFQATT and CDR2 is SNEGSKA (reference sequence). CDR3 region: CSARGQVINTGELFF. The CDR3, as DNA: TGCAGTGCTAGGGGACAGGTTATCAACACCGGGGAGCTGTTTTTT.